These T cell receptor beta chains were read from a single sample in a study of early T cells in non-severe SARS-CoV-2 infection. TCRdb analysed the 5' RACE reads with MiXCR anew, one entry per CDR3 protein. The table records tens of thousands of distinct CDR3 sequences, roughly 12% of them present only once. Sequencing was carried out using whole blood. The receptors originated from an adult who was a healthcare worker with PCR-confirmed SARS-CoV-2 infection or an uninfected control (not recorded which). Both conserved end residues are trimmed from each CDR3.

TRBV5-1,ASSVGTGAGVETQY
TRBV20-1,SASRTGGGRETQY
TRBV18,ASSPTGHSNQPQH
TRBV4-1,ASSQRGTSGQETQY
TRBV28,ASSFSRGYEQY
TRBV12-3/TRBV12-4,ASSLAPRQGVGQPQH
TRBV7-8,ASSPRKNSALTGELF
TRBV20-1,SAGQVRGAYEQY
TRBV7-9,ASSLAGGSGTEAF
TRBV7-3,ASSLRAGAFLDNEQF
TRBV12-3/TRBV12-4,ASTARSVETQY
TRBV20-1,SAVTGAAGELF
TRBV6-2/TRBV6-3,ASSLIVSVSSYEQY
TRBV6-5,ASTPFLAVGGDTQY
TRBV3-1,ASSQVGTGNTEAF
TRBV6-2/TRBV6-3,ASSYSVAPHEQF
TRBV7-9,ASSLPGSSYEQY
TRBV18,ASSQIDGQGSEAF
TRBV6-4,ASSPGRDTDTQY
TRBV20-1,SARDAGGSQPQH
TRBV20-1,SARHPGERDQPQH
TRBV3-1,ATRGAAYEQY
TRBV18,ASSQAGTEAF
TRBV7-8,ASSLLAGDFNEQF
TRBV29-1,SVAGLNTEAF
TRBV24-1,ATSDPDRLKANEKLF
TRBV18,ASSPGRTEKRTDTQY
TRBV4-2,ASRSELAGAHTGELF
TRBV7-3,ASSAAGGRETQY
TRBV29-1,SVELQERTDTQY
TRBV3-1,ASSPMMSGEQY
TRBV4-1,ASSQDLTRRVHNEQF
TRBV5-6,ASSLRTSGPYNEQF
TRBV6-5,ASSYRGGDEKLF
TRBV7-9,ASSPGLAGVADTQY
TRBV27,ASSLAPGGTGANVLI
TRBV4-3,ASSQDIRDYSYEQY
TRBV6-5,ASSKGQSKQPQH
TRBV7-6,ASSSTGGVGYT
TRBV24-1,ATSDDGRQAGETQY
TRBV19,ASSRDRGVQETQY
TRBV12-5,ASGFGDRVEQY
TRBV6-6,ASSSPGGVHSPLH
TRBV28,ASAGSSTDTQY